This T cell receptor (beta chain) emerged from a study of shared clonotypes between healthy human individuals. Produced via immunoSEQ multiplex PCR; TCRdb's table is partial and in-frame only. The sample contains nearly 2 million clones, about 95% of which appear only once. From germline, CDR1 is SGDLS and CDR2 YYNGEE. The CDR3 has 15 residues. V was trimmed by 1 base and J by 0 bases, leaving 8 bases between them. Positively selected for CCR7, the CD45RO-negative cells used as naive CD8 cells excluded terminally differentiated effector memory CD45RA+ cells. The source material was naive CD8+ T cells sorted from blood. The sequence was obtained from a man between 18 and 35 years old in good health. This chain joins TRBV9 and TRBJ2-1; TRBD1 is a possible D gene (5 bases). The CDR3 bases are TGTGCCAGCAGCGTAAAAGGGGCCTCCTACAATGAGCAGTTCTTC. Translation gives CASSVKGASYNEQFF.